This TCR beta chain is from a study of metastatic and nonmetastatic thyroid tumors. Study information: Repertoire data that came from the blood and tumor or nodule tissue of malignant and benign thyroid patients were compared. Findings of the study overall: According to reports, the diversity of TCR beta was significantly higher in malignant thyroid tumors than in benign nodules, and this held in both blood and tumor samples.

Per the authors' pipeline: Across clinicopathological groups, CDR3 differences served as the basis for building a distant-metastasis classifier for papillary thyroid cancer. MiXCR re-clonotyped the PCR reads for TCRdb. None of the V and J calls come from the authors' own analysis; TCRdb made them. The sample shows about 93,000 clones, roughly 8.6% of them seen only once. In regard to this clone: Its antigen is not known.

Patients had received no treatment of any kind before thyroid surgery. The V end lost 2 bases, the J end lost 4 bases, and 6 bases lay between the germline ends. Germline CDR1 SGDLS, CDR2 YYNGEE. The CDR3 is 12 amino acids. The sequence was collected from a female donor with papillary thyroid cancer or a benign thyroid nodule (not recorded which). Some clones in this sample may be carry-over from other donors' samples. Input material: blood. J is TRBJ2-5 and V is TRBV9; D may be TRBD1 or TRBD2 (5 bases each). This chain's CDR3 is CASSVGGETQYF. CDR3 bases: TGTGCCAGCAGCGTTGGGGGAGAGACCCAGTACTTC.